This TCR beta chain was profiled in a study of blood T cell repertoires in COVID-19. Clones were sequenced by immunoSEQ multiplex PCR, and TCRdb holds only the in-frame ones, with some missing. The sample includes 90,000 to 120,000 clones, about 90% of them seen just once. Germline V gives CDR1 KGHDR, CDR2 SFDVKD. With V trimmed by 4 bases and J by 1 base, 1 base remained unmatched. The CDR3 covers 14 residues. The chain is built from TRBV24-1 and TRBJ2-3; 7 nucleotides align to TRBD1. The material sequenced was peripheral blood. The receptor was derived from a woman in her thirties with acute or convalescent COVID-19. The CDR3 reads CATSDDRGTDTQYF. The CDR3 DNA follows: TGTGCCACCAGTGACGACAGGGGCACAGATACGCAGTATTTT.